The 26 T cell receptor beta chains given below trace back to one sample, sequenced in a study of cytomegalovirus exposure and HLA in healthy donors. The table came from immunoSEQ multiplex PCR; TCRdb's copy has only in-frame clones and leaves some out. This table has about 240,000 clones, approximately 84% appearing once. The sequencing input was PBMCs. The receptors were sampled from a woman aged 25 to 45 in good health and CMV-seropositive.

The V call is TRBV5-1, the J call TRBJ2-7; 8 positions agree with TRBD1. This CDR3 region has 15 residues. The germline CDR1 and CDR2 sequences are SGHRS and YFSETQ. The junction had 9 bases not matched to a gene; V was cut back by 0 bases and J by 7 bases. In DNA form, the CDR3 reads TGCGCCAGCAGCTTGGGGCCAGGGGGCGCGGGGGAGCAGTACTTC. Translated, it gives CASSLGPGGAGEQYF.

V gene TRBV25-1 combines with J gene TRBJ1-4; the D gene is possibly TRBD1 (6 bases). Trimming took off 4 bases at V and 7 bases at J, with 19 bases between the two ends. Germline V gives CDR1 MGHDK, CDR2 SYGVNS. CDR3 length equals 16 residues. CDR3 in DNA: TGTGCCAGCAGTGGGCTCCGGGACATATCGCGTGAAAAACTGTTTTTT. Its protein is CASSGLRDISREKLFF.

The chain is built from TRBV28 and TRBJ2-7; 7 positions match TRBD2. CDR1 and CDR2 from the germline V gene are MDHEN and SYDVKM. Trimming took 3 bases from V and 0 from J; bases not matched to a gene: 5. The CDR3 extends over 15 amino acids. CDR3 protein: CASSFRGSNSYEQYF. The CDR3 nucleotides read TGTGCCAGCAGTTTTCGCGGGAGCAACTCCTACGAGCAGTACTTC.

This clone is large (0.1 to 1%) within its sample. The chain employs TRBV19 and TRBJ1-2; 9 nucleotides line up with TRBD1. V shed 0 bases, J shed 1 base, and the junction held 6 bases outside the gene matches. Germline assignment: CDR1 LNHDA and CDR2 SQIVND (reference sequence). The CDR3 has 17 amino acids. The CDR3: CASSIDDGTGRNYGYTF. Here the CDR3 DNA reads TGTGCCAGTAGTATAGATGACGGGACAGGGCGTAACTATGGCTACACCTTC. The full variable domain, in which reference TRBV19 and TRBJ1-2 provide the parts outside the CDR3, is DGGITQSPKYLFRKEGQNVTLSCEQNLNHDAMYWYRQDPGQGLRLIYYSQIVNDFQKGDIAEGYSVSREKKESFPLTVTSAQKNPTAFYLCASSIDDGTGRNYGYTFGSGTRLTVV.

This sequence joins TRBV27 and TRBJ2-7; the match to TRBD1 covers 8 bases. This CDR3 comprises 15 residues. Germline-derived CDR1 and CDR2 are MNHEY and SMNVEV (reference sequence). Losses at the gene ends were 6 bases for V and 0 bases for J; bases not matched to a gene: 7. CDR3 loop: CASSPDRARSYEQYF. CDR3 sequence (DNA): TGTGCCAGCAGCCCGGACAGGGCCCGCTCCTACGAGCAGTACTTC.

V usage is TRBV4-1 and J usage is TRBJ2-1; TRBD1 matches 9 bases. CDR1 is MGHRA, CDR2 YSYEKL, per germline. There are 15 residues in the CDR3. V trimming: 4 bases; J trimming: 5 bases; junction bases outside the gene matches: 6. The CDR3 DNA reads as TGCGCCAGCAGCCCGGGACAGGGTGGGGACAATGAGCAGTTCTTC. The encoded protein is CASSPGQGGDNEQFF.

The table lists this clone with a count of one. V is TRBV4-2 and J is TRBJ1-1; the D is unclear. This CDR3 comprises 15 residues. Trimming removed 1 base from V and 4 bases from J, with 13 bases in between. Germline V lookup: CDR1 LGHNA, CDR2 YNFKEQ. In nucleotides, the CDR3 is TGTGCCAGCAGCCAAGTTTCCGGGGTATTCACTGAAGCTTTCTTT. It yields the protein CASSQVSGVFTEAFF.

The table lists this clone with a few counts. The V gene is TRBV2, the J gene TRBJ2-7; 8 bases are a match to TRBD1. The trim removed 9 bases at V and 5 bases at J, leaving 9 bases unmatched. The CDR3 contains 13 residues. CDR1 and CDR2 (germline): SNHLY, FYNNEI. The CDR3 region is CARRRTGLDEQYF. The CDR3 DNA is TGTGCCAGGAGAAGGACAGGGCTCGACGAGCAGTACTTC.

V is TRBV28 and J is TRBJ1-1, with D unresolved. Trimming left V 9 bases short and J 4 bases short, with 9 bases between. This CDR3 region has 11 residues. The V gene's germline CDR1 is MDHEN and CDR2 SYDVKM. The CDR3 loop reads CASTVATEAFF. The CDR3 DNA reads TGTGCCAGTACAGTCGCCACTGAAGCTTTCTTT.

This clone was found a few times. The V gene is TRBV9, the J gene TRBJ1-2, with unresolved D. Germline CDR1 reads SGDLS; CDR2 reads YYNGEE. CDR3 length equals 16 residues. Trimming left V 2 bases short and J 8 bases short, with 22 bases between. In DNA, the CDR3 is TGTGCCAGCAGCGTTGGCGTCGGCGGCACGTTAGCGGGCTACACCTTC. Amino acids: CASSVGVGGTLAGYTF. Full variable domain (outside the CDR3, taken from reference TRBV9 and TRBJ1-2): DSGVTQTPKHLITATGQRVTLRCSPRSGDLSVYWYQQSLDQGLQFLIQYYNGEERAKGNILERFSAQQFPDLHSELNLSSLELGDSALYFCASSVGVGGTLAGYTFGSGTRLTVV.

CDR3 DNA: TGTGCCAGTAGTATAGCCCCAGTGTCCTACGAGCAGTACTTC. It encodes CASSIAPVSYEQYF. V usage is TRBV19 and J usage is TRBJ2-7, with D uncertain. CDR1 is LNHDA, CDR2 SQIVND, per germline (reference sequence). CDR3 length: 14 amino acids. V dropped 1 base and J dropped 1 base, with 8 bases sitting between them. Full variable domain (remainder filled in from reference TRBV19 and TRBJ2-7): DGGITQSPKYLFRKEGQNVTLSCEQNLNHDAMYWYRQDPGQGLRLIYYSQIVNDFQKGDIAEGYSVSREKKESFPLTVTSAQKNPTAFYLCASSIAPVSYEQYFGPGTRLTVT.

V gene TRBV6-1 combines with J gene TRBJ2-5; 7 nucleotides align to TRBD1. The CDR3 is 13 residues long. Germline V lookup: CDR1 MNHNS, CDR2 SASEGT. Unmatched junction bases numbered 6, after V lost 9 bases and J lost 2 bases. The CDR3 bases are TGTGCCAGTCAGGGGGATCGACAAGAGACCCAGTACTTC. It is translated as CASQGDRQETQYF.

This chain links TRBV27 with TRBJ2-7; 8 nucleotides align to TRBD1. V lost 6 bases, J lost 2 bases, and 12 bases stayed unmatched. From germline, CDR1 is MNHEY and CDR2 SMNVEV (reference sequence). This CDR3 comprises 16 residues. In DNA form, the CDR3 reads TGTGCCAGCAGCCAAACGACAGGGGAGGTACCCTACGAGCAGTACTTC. This gives the protein CASSQTTGEVPYEQYF.

The chain employs TRBV2 and TRBJ1-3, with D perhaps TRBD1 (6 bases). The CDR3 is 15 residues long. Germline CDR1 and CDR2: SNHLY and FYNNEI. Trimming took 6 bases from V and 2 from J, leaving 14 bases between them. CDR3 nucleotides: TGTGCCAGCAGGCCGGACAGCTACGCTGGAAACACCATATATTTT. Translated: CASRPDSYAGNTIYF.

The chain has TRBV30 and TRBJ2-1, with D unclear. This CDR3 region has 14 residues. The V end lost 5 bases, the J end lost 4 bases, and 15 bases lay between the germline ends. Germline V lookup: CDR1 GTSNPN, CDR2 SVGIG (reference sequence). The CDR3 nucleotides read TGTGCCTGGGGCCTTGCCCCCACGTACAATGAGCAGTTCTTC. Translated, it gives CAWGLAPTYNEQFF.

The V gene is TRBV28, the J gene TRBJ1-1, with TRBD1 identical over 7 bases. Germline-derived CDR1 and CDR2 are MDHEN and SYDVKM. The CDR3 consists of 15 residues. J lost 4 bases, V lost 5 bases, and 10 bases had no gene match. The CDR3 here is CASSTLRGEGTEAFF. In DNA, the CDR3 is TGTGCCAGCAGTACCCTCAGGGGGGAAGGCACTGAAGCTTTCTTT.

The rearrangement links TRBV4-1 to TRBJ2-7; D may be TRBD2 (6 bases). With 2 bases removed from V and 2 bases from J, the gap between germline ends came to 7 bases. This CDR3 is built from 13 residues. CDR1 is MGHRA and CDR2 is YSYEKL in the germline V gene. CDR3 DNA: TGCGCCAGCAGCCAAAGGGAGGCCTACGAGCAGTACTTC. It yields the protein CASSQREAYEQYF.

The CDR3 spells CASSSATGNSGNTIYF. Here the CDR3 DNA reads TGCGCCAGCAGCTCAGCTACCGGGAACTCTGGAAACACCATATATTTT. The rearrangement links TRBV5-1 to TRBJ1-3; D remains unclear. V was clipped by 3 bases and J by 0 bases, with 13 bases between them. The germline V gene has CDR1 SGHRS and CDR2 YFSETQ. This CDR3 has 16 amino acids.

The table lists this clone with a few counts. The rearrangement joins TRBV27 to TRBJ2-1; 9 bases are a match to TRBD2. CDR1 is MNHEY and CDR2 is SMNVEV in the germline V gene (reference sequence). V shed 8 bases and J 4 bases; nucleotides not matched to a gene: 9. The CDR3 spans 15 residues. For the CDR3, the DNA is TGTGCCAGCCACCGGGGGACTAGCTTTTACAATGAGCAGTTCTTC. Translating it yields CASHRGTSFYNEQFF.

The chain has TRBV9 and TRBJ2-5; maybe TRBD2 (6 bases). The CDR3 sequence is 13 residues long. Germline lookup yields CDR1 SGDLS and CDR2 YYNGEE. V was trimmed by 7 bases and J by 1 base, leaving 11 bases between them. The CDR3 DNA reads as TGTGCCAGCGCGGGCGGGACCCAAGAGACCCAGTACTTC. This sequence encodes CASAGGTQETQYF. Looking up the rest from reference TRBV9 and TRBJ2-5 gives the full variable domain: DSGVTQTPKHLITATGQRVTLRCSPRSGDLSVYWYQQSLDQGLQFLIQYYNGEERAKGNILERFSAQQFPDLHSELNLSSLELGDSALYFCASAGGTQETQYFGPGTRLLVL.

The rearrangement joins TRBV14 to TRBJ2-3, with D perhaps matching TRBD2 (6 bases). This CDR3 has 17 residues. Germline V lookup: CDR1 SGHDN, CDR2 FVKESK. Trimming removed 0 bases at V and 1 base at J, with 14 bases between. This chain's CDR3 is CASSQDLTGVGTDTQYF. The CDR3 DNA reads as TGTGCCAGCAGCCAAGATCTTACGGGAGTCGGCACAGATACGCAGTATTTT.

This clone has more than one count but fewer than ten. J is TRBJ2-7 and V is TRBV7-9; TRBD2 matches 12 bases. This CDR3 has 14 residues. Looked up from germline, CDR1 is SEHNR and CDR2 is FQNEAQ (reference sequence). The V gene end was trimmed by 4 bases and the J gene end by 11 bases; junction bases not matched to a gene: 9. This CDR3 reads CASSSGTSGPQEYF. CDR3 sequence (DNA): TGTGCCAGCAGCTCAGGGACTAGCGGGCCGCAGGAGTACTTC.

CDR3 in DNA: TGTGCCAGCAGTTCCAGGACAGGGAGGAAGGACGAGCAGTACTTC. Translated: CASSSRTGRKDEQYF. The chain carries TRBV25-1 and TRBJ2-7; 8 bases agree with TRBD1. J was trimmed by 5 bases and V by 5 bases; bases with no gene match: 11. Per germline, CDR1 MGHDK and CDR2 SYGVNS. The CDR3 covers 15 residues.

V and J are TRBV5-1 and TRBJ2-7; TRBD2 aligns across 9 bases. The germline CDR1 and CDR2 sequences are SGHRS and YFSETQ. CDR3 length: 15 residues. The V segment lost 0 bases and the J segment 2 bases; nucleotides outside the gene matches: 3. The CDR3 sequence: CASSLVASGTYEQYF. The CDR3 DNA follows: TGCGCCAGCAGCTTGGTGGCTAGCGGGACCTACGAGCAGTACTTC.

V usage is TRBV27 and J usage is TRBJ2-5, with a tentative D call TRBD1 (6 bases). The CDR3 loop spans 17 amino acids. Trimming left V 1 base short and J 0 bases short, with 15 bases between. The germline CDR1 and CDR2 sequences are MNHEY and SMNVEV (reference sequence). The CDR3 DNA sequence: TGTGCCAGCAGTTTATTACAGGGCAGGAGCTACCAAGAGACCCAGTACTTC. This translates into CASSLLQGRSYQETQYF.

This clone was found a few times. The V gene is TRBV4-2, the J gene TRBJ2-7; D may be TRBD2 (5 bases). Trimming removed 0 bases from V and 0 bases from J, with 9 bases in between. The germline gives CDR1 LGHNA, CDR2 YNFKEQ. The CDR3 extends over 15 amino acids. Here the CDR3 reads CASSQDRGTSYEQYF. In DNA, the CDR3 is TGTGCCAGCAGCCAAGATCGGGGAACCTCCTACGAGCAGTACTTC.